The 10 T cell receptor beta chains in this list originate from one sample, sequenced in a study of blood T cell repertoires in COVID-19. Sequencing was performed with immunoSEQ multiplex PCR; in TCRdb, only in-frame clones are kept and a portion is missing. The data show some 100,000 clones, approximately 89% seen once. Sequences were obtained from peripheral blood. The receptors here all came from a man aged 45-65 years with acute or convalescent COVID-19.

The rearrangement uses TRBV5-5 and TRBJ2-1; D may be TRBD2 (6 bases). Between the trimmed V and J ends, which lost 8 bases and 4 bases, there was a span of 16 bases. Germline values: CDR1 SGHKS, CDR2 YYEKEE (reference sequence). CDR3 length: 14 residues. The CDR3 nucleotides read TGTGCCAGTGGGCTAAGCGGGCATTACAATGAGCAGTTCTTC. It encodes CASGLSGHYNEQFF.

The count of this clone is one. The CDR3 loop reads CAARTEDLYNSPLHF. The CDR3 DNA reads TGTGCCGCGAGGACAGAAGACCTTTATAATTCACCCCTCCACTTT. V is TRBV28 and J is TRBJ1-6, with a weak D call TRBD1 (6 bases). Germline V gene data show CDR1 as MDHEN and CDR2 as SYDVKM. This CDR3 comprises 15 residues. The V gene lost 11 bases and the J gene lost 4 bases, with 18 bases spanning the gap.

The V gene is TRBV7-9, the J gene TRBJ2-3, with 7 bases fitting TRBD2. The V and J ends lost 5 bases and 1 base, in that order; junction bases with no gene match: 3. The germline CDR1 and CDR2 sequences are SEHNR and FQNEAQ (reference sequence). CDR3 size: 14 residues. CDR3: CASSPSGGTDTQYF. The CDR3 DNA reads TGTGCCAGCAGCCCTAGCGGAGGCACAGATACGCAGTATTTT.

The CDR3 spells CASSEGTGNQPQHF. CDR3 nucleotide sequence: TGTGCCAGCAGTGAAGGGACAGGGAATCAGCCCCAGCATTTT. The rearrangement links TRBV6-1 to TRBJ1-5, with 8 positions matching TRBD1. This CDR3 is 14 amino acids long. The trim removed 1 base at V and 4 bases at J, leaving 0 bases unmatched. Germline V gene sequence: CDR1 MNHNS, CDR2 SASEGT.

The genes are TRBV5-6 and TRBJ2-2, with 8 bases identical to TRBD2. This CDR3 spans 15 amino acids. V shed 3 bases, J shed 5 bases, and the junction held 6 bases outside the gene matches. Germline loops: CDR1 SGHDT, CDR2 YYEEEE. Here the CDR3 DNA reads TGTGCCAGCAGCTCAACGGGAGGGGGAACCGGGGAGCTGTTTTTT. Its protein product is CASSSTGGGTGELFF.

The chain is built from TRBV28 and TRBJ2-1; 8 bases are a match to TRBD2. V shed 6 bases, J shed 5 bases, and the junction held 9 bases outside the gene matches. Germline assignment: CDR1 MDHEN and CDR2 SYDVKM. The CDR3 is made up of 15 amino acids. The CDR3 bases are TGTGCCAGCAGACTCTCCAGCGGGAGAGACAATGAGCAGTTCTTC. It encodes CASRLSSGRDNEQFF.

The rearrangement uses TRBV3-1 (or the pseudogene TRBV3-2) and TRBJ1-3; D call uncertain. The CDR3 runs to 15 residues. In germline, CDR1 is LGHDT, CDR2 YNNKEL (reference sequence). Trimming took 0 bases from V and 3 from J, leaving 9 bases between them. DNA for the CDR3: TGTGCCAGCAGCCAAGATCCGGGAGGTGGAAACACCATATATTTT. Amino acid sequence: CASSQDPGGGNTIYF.

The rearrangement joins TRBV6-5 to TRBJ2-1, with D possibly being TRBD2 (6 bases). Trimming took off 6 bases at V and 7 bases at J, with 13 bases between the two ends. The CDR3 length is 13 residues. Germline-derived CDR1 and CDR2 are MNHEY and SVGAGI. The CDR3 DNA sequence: TGTGCCAGCAGAGGAGTTGGGAGGAATGAGCAGTTCTTC. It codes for CASRGVGRNEQFF.

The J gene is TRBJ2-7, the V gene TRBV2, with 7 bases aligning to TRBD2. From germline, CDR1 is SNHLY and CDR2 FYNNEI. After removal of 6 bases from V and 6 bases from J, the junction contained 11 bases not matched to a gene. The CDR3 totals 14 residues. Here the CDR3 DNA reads TGTGCCAGCAGCCGGATAGCGGGTTCCGGCGAGCAGTACTTC. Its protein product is CASSRIAGSGEQYF. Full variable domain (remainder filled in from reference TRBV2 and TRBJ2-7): EPEVTQTPSHQVTQMGQEVILRCVPISNHLYFYWYRQILGQKVEFLVSFYNNEISEKSEIFDDQFSVERPDGSNFTLKIRSTKLEDSAMYFCASSRIAGSGEQYFGPGTRLTVT.

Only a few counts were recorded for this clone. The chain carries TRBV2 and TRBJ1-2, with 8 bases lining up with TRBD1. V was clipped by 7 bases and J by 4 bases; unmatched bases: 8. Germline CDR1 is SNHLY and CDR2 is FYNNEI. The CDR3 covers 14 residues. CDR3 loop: CASISDRDSYGYTF. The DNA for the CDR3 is TGTGCCAGCATCTCGGACAGGGACTCCTATGGCTACACCTTC.